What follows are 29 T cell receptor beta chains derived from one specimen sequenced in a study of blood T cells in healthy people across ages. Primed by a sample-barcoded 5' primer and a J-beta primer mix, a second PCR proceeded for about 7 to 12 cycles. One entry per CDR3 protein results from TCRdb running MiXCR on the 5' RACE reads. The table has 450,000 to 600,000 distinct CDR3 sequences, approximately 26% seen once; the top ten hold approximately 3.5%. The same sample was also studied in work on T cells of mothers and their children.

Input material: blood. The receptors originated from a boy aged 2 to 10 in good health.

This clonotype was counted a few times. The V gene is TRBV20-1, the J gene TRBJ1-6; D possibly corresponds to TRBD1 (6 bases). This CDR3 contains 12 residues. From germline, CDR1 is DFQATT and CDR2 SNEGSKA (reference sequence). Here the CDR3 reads CSVGQYNSPLHF. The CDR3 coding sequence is TGCAGCGTTGGACAGTATAATTCACCCCTCCACTTT.

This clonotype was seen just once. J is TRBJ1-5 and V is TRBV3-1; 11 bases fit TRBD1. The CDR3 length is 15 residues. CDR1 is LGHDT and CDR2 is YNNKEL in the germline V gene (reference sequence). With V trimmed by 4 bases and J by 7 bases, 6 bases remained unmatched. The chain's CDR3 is CASSPGTGGEQPQHF. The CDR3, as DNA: TGTGCCAGCAGCCCCGGGACAGGGGGAGAGCAGCCCCAGCATTTT.

The CDR3 spells CSASREVRPYEQYF. DNA of the CDR3: TGCAGCGCCTCCCGGGAGGTTCGACCATACGAGCAGTACTTC. The rearrangement uses TRBV29-1 and TRBJ2-7; 7 nucleotides align to TRBD2. Germline CDR1 SQVTM, CDR2 ANQGSEA. The CDR3 runs 14 residues. Losses at the gene ends were 7 bases for V and 4 bases for J; bases not matched to a gene: 13.

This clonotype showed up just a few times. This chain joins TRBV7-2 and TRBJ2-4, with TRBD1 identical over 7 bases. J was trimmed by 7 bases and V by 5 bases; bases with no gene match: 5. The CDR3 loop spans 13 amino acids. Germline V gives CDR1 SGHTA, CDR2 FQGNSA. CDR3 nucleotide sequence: TGTGCCAGCAGCCGACAGGGATTTAACATTCAGTACTTC. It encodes CASSRQGFNIQYF.

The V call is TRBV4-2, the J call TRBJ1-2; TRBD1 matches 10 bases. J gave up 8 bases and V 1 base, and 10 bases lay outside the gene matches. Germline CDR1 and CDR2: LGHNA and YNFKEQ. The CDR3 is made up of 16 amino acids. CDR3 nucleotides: TGTGCCAGCAGCCAAGTGGGGGGGACAGGGGACTTCGGCTACACCTTC. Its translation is CASSQVGGTGDFGYTF.

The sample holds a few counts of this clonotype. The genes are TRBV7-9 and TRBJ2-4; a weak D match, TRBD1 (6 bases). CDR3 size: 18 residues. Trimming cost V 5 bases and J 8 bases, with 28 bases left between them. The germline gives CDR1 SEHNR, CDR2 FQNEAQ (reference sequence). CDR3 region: CASSPSLVKGVVGDIQYF. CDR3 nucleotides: TGTGCCAGCAGCCCATCTCTGGTGAAGGGGGTAGTTGGGGACATTCAGTACTTC.

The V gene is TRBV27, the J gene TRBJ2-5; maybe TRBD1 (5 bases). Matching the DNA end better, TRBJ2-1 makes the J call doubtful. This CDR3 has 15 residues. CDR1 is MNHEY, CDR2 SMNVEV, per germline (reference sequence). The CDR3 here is CASIERGRAKNEQFF. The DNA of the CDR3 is TGTGCCAGCATCGAAAGGGGCAGGGCAAAAAATGAGCAGTTCTTC.

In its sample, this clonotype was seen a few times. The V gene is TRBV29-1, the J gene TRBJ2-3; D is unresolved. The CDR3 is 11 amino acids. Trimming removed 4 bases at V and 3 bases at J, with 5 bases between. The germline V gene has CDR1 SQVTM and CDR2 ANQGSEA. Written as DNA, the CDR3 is TGCAGCGTTGGTAGTACAGATACGCAGTATTTT. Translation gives CSVGSTDTQYF.

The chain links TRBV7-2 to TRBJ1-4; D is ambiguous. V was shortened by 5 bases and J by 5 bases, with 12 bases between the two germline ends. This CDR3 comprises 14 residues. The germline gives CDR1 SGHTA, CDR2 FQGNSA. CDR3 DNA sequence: TGTGCCAGCAGCCCCTATCGGAGCAATGAAAAACTGTTTTTT. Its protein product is CASSPYRSNEKLFF.

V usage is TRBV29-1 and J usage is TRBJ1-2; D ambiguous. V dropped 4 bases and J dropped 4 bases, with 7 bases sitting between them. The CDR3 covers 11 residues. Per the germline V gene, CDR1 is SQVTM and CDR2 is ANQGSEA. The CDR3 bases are TGCAGCGTTGGGGAGGCCTATGGCTACACCTTC. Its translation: CSVGEAYGYTF.

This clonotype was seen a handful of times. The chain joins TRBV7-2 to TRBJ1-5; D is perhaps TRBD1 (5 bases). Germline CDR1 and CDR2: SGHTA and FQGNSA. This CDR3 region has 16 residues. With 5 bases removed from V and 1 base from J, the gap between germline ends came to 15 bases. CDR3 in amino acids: CASSRAGGESNQPQHF. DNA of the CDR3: TGTGCCAGCAGCCGGGCGGGGGGAGAGAGCAATCAGCCCCAGCATTTT.

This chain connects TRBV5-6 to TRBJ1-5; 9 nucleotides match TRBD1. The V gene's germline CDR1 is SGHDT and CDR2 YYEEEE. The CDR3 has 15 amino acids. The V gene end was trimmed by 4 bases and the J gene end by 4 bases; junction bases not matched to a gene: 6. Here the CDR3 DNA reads TGTGCCAGCAGCGCTGGGACAGGGCTTAATCAGCCCCAGCATTTT. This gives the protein CASSAGTGLNQPQHF.

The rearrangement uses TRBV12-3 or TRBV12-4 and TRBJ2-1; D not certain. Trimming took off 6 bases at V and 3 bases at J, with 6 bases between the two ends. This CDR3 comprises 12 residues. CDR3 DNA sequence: TGTGCCAGCAGCCCTATCTACAATGAGCAGTTCTTC. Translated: CASSPIYNEQFF.

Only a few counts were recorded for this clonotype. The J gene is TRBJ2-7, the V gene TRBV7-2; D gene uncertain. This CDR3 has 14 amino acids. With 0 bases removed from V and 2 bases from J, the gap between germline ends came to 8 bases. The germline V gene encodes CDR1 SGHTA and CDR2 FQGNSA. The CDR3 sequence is CASSLAPPPYEQYF. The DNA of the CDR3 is TGTGCCAGCAGCTTAGCCCCACCTCCCTACGAGCAGTACTTC.

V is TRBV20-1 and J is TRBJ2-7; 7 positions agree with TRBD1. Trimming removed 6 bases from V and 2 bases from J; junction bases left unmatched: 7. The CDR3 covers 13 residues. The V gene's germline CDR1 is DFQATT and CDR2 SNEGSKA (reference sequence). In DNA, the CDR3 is TGCAGTGCCCCGACAGGGACACCCTACGAGCAGTACTTC. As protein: CSAPTGTPYEQYF.

The CDR3 DNA reads TGCAGTGCTAGAGACCGGGACAGGGTCTACGAGCAGTACTTC. Translated: CSARDRDRVYEQYF. The chain is built from TRBV20-1 and TRBJ2-7; 9 bases match TRBD1. V trimming: 0 bases; J trimming: 3 bases; junction bases outside the gene matches: 3. Germline CDR1 is DFQATT and CDR2 is SNEGSKA (reference sequence). CDR3 length: 14 residues.

The CDR3 DNA sequence: TGTGCTAGCGATAAAGGCGCGGGGATGAATGGCTACACCTTC. Translation: CASDKGAGMNGYTF. This chain links TRBV12-5 with TRBJ1-2; D gene unclear. V shed 9 bases and J shed 6 bases, with 20 bases lying between them. CDR1 is LGHNT and CDR2 is FRNRAP in the germline V gene. The CDR3 extends over 14 amino acids.

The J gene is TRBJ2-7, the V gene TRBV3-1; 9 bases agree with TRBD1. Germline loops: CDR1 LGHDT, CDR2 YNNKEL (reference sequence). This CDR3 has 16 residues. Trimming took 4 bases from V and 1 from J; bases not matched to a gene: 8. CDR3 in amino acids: CASSLQGQGWSYEQYF. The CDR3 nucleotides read TGTGCCAGCAGCCTCCAAGGACAGGGGTGGTCCTACGAGCAGTACTTC.

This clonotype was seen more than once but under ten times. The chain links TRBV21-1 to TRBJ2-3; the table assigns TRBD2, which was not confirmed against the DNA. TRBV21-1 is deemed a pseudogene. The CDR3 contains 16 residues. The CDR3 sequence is CARHDWSSGYTDTQYF. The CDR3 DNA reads TGTGCCAGACACGACTGGTCTAGCGGTTATACAGATACGCAGTATTTT.

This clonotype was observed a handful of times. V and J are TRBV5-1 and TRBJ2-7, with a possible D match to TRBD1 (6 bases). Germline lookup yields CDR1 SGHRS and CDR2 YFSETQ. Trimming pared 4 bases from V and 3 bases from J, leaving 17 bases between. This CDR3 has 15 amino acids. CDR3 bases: TGCGCCAGCAGCCAAAGACAGGATTCTTACTACGAGCAGTACTTC. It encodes CASSQRQDSYYEQYF.

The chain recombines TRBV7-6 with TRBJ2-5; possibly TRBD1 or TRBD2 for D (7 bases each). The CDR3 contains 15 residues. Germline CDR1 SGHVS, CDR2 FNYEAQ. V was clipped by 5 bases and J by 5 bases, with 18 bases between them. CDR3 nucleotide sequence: TGTGCCAGCAGCGCCAGGGGGGGGCTTGGGGAGACCCAGTACTTC. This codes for CASSARGGLGETQYF.

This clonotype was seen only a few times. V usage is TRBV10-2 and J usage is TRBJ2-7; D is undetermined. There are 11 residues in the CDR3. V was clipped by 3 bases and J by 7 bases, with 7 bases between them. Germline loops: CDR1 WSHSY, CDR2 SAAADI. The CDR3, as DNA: TGCGCCAGCAGTGAAGGGTGGGAGCAGTACTTC. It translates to CASSEGWEQYF.

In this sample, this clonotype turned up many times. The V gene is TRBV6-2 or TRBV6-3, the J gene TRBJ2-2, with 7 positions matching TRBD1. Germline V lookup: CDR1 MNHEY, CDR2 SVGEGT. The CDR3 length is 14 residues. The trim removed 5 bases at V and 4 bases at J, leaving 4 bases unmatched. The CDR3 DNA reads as TGTGCCAGCAGTCCTAGGACAGGCACCGGGGAGCTGTTTTTT. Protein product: CASSPRTGTGELFF.

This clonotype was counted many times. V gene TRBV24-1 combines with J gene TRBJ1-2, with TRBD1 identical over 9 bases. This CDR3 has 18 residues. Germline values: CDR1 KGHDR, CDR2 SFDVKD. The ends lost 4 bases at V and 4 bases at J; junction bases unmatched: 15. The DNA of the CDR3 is TGTGCCACCAGTGAACTCCGGGACAGGGACTTCCCCGGCTATGGCTACACCTTC. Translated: CATSELRDRDFPGYGYTF.

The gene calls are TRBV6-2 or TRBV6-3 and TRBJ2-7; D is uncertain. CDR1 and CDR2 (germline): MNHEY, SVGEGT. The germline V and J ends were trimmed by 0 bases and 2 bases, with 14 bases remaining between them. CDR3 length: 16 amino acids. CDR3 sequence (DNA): TGTGCCAGCAGTTACTCGGTCCTACAGACAACCTACGAGCAGTACTTC. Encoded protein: CASSYSVLQTTYEQYF.

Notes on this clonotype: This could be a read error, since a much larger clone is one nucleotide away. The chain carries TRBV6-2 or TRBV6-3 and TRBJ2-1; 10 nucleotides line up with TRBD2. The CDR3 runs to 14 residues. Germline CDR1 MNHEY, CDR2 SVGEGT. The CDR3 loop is CASRAGGPNNEHFF. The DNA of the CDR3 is TGTGCCAGCAGAGCGGGAGGGCCAAACAATGAGCACTTCTTC.

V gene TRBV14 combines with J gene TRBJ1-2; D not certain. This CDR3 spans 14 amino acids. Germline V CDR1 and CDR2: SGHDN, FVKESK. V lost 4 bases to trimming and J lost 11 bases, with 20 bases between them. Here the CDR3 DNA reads TGTGCCAGCAGCCCCGGGATTCCACCACGTGGGTACACCTTC. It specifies CASSPGIPPRGYTF.

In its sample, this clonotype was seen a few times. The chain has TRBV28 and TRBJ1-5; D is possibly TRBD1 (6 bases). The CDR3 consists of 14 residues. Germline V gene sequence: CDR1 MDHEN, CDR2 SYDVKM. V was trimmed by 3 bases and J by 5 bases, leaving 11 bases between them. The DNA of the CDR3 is TGTGCCAGCAGTTTGGGGGCAACCCATCAGCCCCAGCATTTT. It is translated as CASSLGATHQPQHF.

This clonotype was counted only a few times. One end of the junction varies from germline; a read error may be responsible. The CDR3 nucleotides read TGCAGTACTAGAAAGGAGGGGTTAGAGCAGTACTTC. Its protein is CSTRKEGLEQYF. The chain combines TRBV20-1 with TRBJ2-5, with D possibly matching TRBD2 (6 bases). Germline V CDR1 and CDR2: DFQATT, SNEGSKA (reference sequence). There are 12 residues in the CDR3.